Listed below are T cell receptor beta chains from one sample, sequenced in a study of T cell changes during pregnancy in multiple sclerosis. Profiled with immunoSEQ multiplex PCR; TCRdb holds only in-frame clones, not every one. Among roughly 61,000 clones listed, about 87% were seen once. Specimen: peripheral blood, collected in the first trimester of pregnancy. Source of these receptors: a female donor in good health, enrolled as a control in a pregnancy study. Both conserved end residues are part of each CDR3. The D gene is left open where the match is weak.

TRBJ2-5,TRBD2,TRBV7-2,15,CASSISGGRQETQYF,TGTGCCAGCAGCATTAGCGGGGGTCGCCAAGAGACCCAGTACTTC
TRBJ1-6,-,TRBV9,15,CASSVEGGYNSPLHF,TGTGCCAGCAGCGTAGAAGGGGGCTATAATTCACCCCTCCACTTT
TRBJ2-5,-,TRBV13,14,CASSLRTVEETQYF,TGTGCCAGCAGCTTAAGGACAGTCGAAGAGACCCAGTACTTC
TRBJ1-5,TRBD1,TRBV4-3,14,CASSQDRGRWPQHF,TGCGCCAGCAGCCAAGACAGGGGGCGATGGCCCCAGCATTTT
TRBJ1-5,TRBD1,TRBV2,16,CASSVREGGFNQPQHF,TGTGCCAGCAGTGTCCGCGAAGGGGGCTTCAATCAGCCCCAGCATTTT
TRBJ1-1,TRBD1,TRBV6-6,16,CASSLLGTEKNTEAFF,TGTGCCAGCAGTTTACTCGGGACAGAAAAGAACACTGAAGCTTTCTTT
TRBJ2-2,TRBD1,TRBV7-2,16,CASSLGGTGQTGELFF,TGTGCCAGCAGCTTAGGGGGGACAGGGCAGACCGGGGAGCTGTTTTTT
TRBJ1-2,-,TRBV2,12,CASSQEDYGYTF,TGTGCCAGCAGCCAGGAGGACTATGGCTACACCTTC
TRBJ2-7,-,TRBV10-3,11,CAIQTRDEQYF,TGTGCCATCCAGACTAGGGACGAGCAGTACTTC
TRBJ1-2,-,TRBV30,14,CAWSVPGRPYGYTF,TGTGCCTGGAGTGTACCAGGGAGGCCCTATGGCTACACCTTC
TRBJ2-5,TRBD2,TRBV18,15,CASSPQGTSSQTQYF,TGTGCCAGCTCACCTCAGGGGACTAGCAGTCAGACCCAGTACTTC
TRBJ1-6,-,TRBV2,17,CASSTPEGQFYNSPLHF,TGTGCCAGCAGTACCCCGGAAGGACAGTTCTATAATTCACCCCTCCACTTT
TRBJ1-2,TRBD1,TRBV19,13,CASSRGLSYGYTF,TGTGCCAGCAGCAGGGGGCTTAGCTATGGCTACACCTTC
TRBJ1-1,TRBD1,TRBV7-6,17,CASSRGGRTGVDTEAFF,TGTGCCAGCAGCCGGGGGGGACGAACAGGGGTAGACACTGAAGCTTTCTTT
TRBJ1-4,-,TRBV11-3,12,CASGGGGLELFF,TGTGCCAGCGGAGGGGGGGGGCTGGAACTGTTTTTT
TRBJ1-2,-,TRBV10-2,14,CASSSSAGGGGYTF,TGCGCCAGCAGTTCGTCCGCCGGGGGAGGGGGCTACACCTTC
TRBJ1-4,-,TRBV30,12,CAWGLSNEKLFF,TGTGCCTGGGGACTGTCTAATGAAAAACTGTTTTTT
TRBJ2-2,TRBD1,TRBV10-3,14,CAIADRGNTGELFF,TGTGCCATCGCCGACAGGGGGAACACCGGGGAGCTGTTTTTT
TRBJ2-7,TRBD1,TRBV7-2,14,CASSRVGTGNEQYF,TGTGCCAGCAGCCGGGTGGGGACAGGGAACGAGCAGTACTTC
TRBJ2-2,TRBD1,TRBV19,15,CASSPGTANTGELFF,TGTGCCAGTAGTCCTGGGACAGCGAACACCGGGGAGCTGTTTTTT